This T cell receptor beta chain was found in a study of cytomegalovirus exposure and HLA in healthy donors. Points from the study as a whole: Listed as cytomegalovirus-associated were 150 to 200 TCR beta chains. Using the classifier, cytomegalovirus status was reportedly diagnosed with high specificity and sensitivity.

Among the roughly 120 subjects of the validation cohort, separate from the roughly 670-subject first cohort, were the donors. The CDR3 has 14 residues. CDR1 and CDR2 from the germline V gene are SNHLY and FYNNEI. V was cut by 3 bases and J by 4 bases, with 10 bases left in between. Assay used: immunoSEQ multiplex PCR; TCRdb lists only in-frame clones, some missing. The profile covers more than 150,000 clones, with 88% appearing a single time and almost 3% taken by the ten largest. Points on this clone: As yet, its antigen is unknown.

This TCR was sampled from a man younger than 30 in good health and CMV-seronegative. The sample taken for sequencing was PBMCs. The rearrangement uses TRBV2 and TRBJ1-5, with no clear D. CDR3 loop: CASSELGFNQPQHF. The CDR3, as DNA: TGTGCCAGCAGTGAGTTGGGCTTTAATCAGCCCCAGCATTTT.